The entry that follows covers one TCR beta chain sequence. Recovered status applied to Cohort 3 donors who had two consecutive negative PCRs. It also applied to those with clearance or with symptom resolution. This sample stems from a study of blood T cell repertoires in COVID-19. Study context: Some COVID-19 samples were acute and others convalescent; all came from the United States, Italy and Spain.

Here immunoSEQ multiplex PCR was the method, and the copy in TCRdb shows in-frame clones only, minus some. The data contain more than 300,000 clones, more than 70% of them singletons. Germline CDR1 and CDR2: SGDLS and YYNGEE. Trimming took 0 bases from V and 4 from J, leaving 13 bases between them. The CDR3 has 16 residues. Sequenced material: PBMCs or T cells enriched from blood (not recorded which). The rearrangement joins TRBV9 to TRBJ2-2; possible D gene TRBD1, 6 bases. The clonotype comes from a woman aged 18 to 35 who had recovered from COVID-19. CDR3 in amino acids: CASSVDQGLGTGELFF. The CDR3 DNA reads TGTGCCAGCAGCGTAGATCAGGGGCTGGGCACCGGGGAGCTGTTTTTT.